The 30 T cell receptor beta chains listed next were all sequenced from one sample in a study of PD-1 blockade in classical Hodgkin lymphoma. Method: immunoSEQ multiplex PCR; TCRdb's copy keeps in-frame clones and lacks some. Of some 150,000 clones detected, 78% appear once; the ten largest clones hold over 7.5%. Every patient was affected by relapse after autologous stem cell transplantation, while exposure to brentuximab vedotin was not uniform. Sequencing used peripheral blood mononuclear cells (PBMCs), obtained before the second cycle of nivolumab. Receptor source: a human donor with classical Hodgkin lymphoma.

The chain uses TRBV28 and TRBJ1-4, with 8 bases that match TRBD1. Germline V gene sequence: CDR1 MDHEN, CDR2 SYDVKM. This CDR3 contains 14 residues. V was pared by 8 bases and J by 7 bases, with 9 bases of the junction left unmatched. CDR3 protein: CASYTRGRVEKLFF. DNA for the CDR3: TGTGCCAGCTACACCAGGGGGCGGGTTGAAAAACTGTTTTTT.

This sequence joins TRBV15 and TRBJ2-3; no clear D. The CDR3 length is 14 residues. V was clipped by 0 bases and J by 5 bases, with 9 bases between them. Germline assignment: CDR1 LNHNV and CDR2 YYDKDF (reference sequence). CDR3 sequence (DNA): TGTGCCACCAGCAGAGATATCGGGCGAGATACGCAGTATTTT. Protein: CATSRDIGRDTQYF.

This clone was observed a few times. The CDR3 nucleotides are TGTGCCAGCAGGACAGGTGGGTCCTATAATTCACCCCTCCACTTT. Its translation is CASRTGGSYNSPLHF. The V and J genes are TRBV6-1 and TRBJ1-6, with D perhaps TRBD1 (6 bases). There are 15 residues in the CDR3. Germline values: CDR1 MNHNS, CDR2 SASEGT. Trimming removed 6 bases from V and 1 base from J, with 10 bases in between.

The chain uses TRBV28 and TRBJ2-3, with 8 bases identical to TRBD2. The CDR3 totals 14 residues. The ends lost 6 bases at V and 2 bases at J; junction bases unmatched: 4. Germline loops: CDR1 MDHEN, CDR2 SYDVKM. CDR3: CASRGLALTDTQYF. The CDR3 coding sequence is TGTGCCAGCAGAGGACTAGCCCTCACAGATACGCAGTATTTT.

The CDR3 here is CASSPGGGSTGYGYTF. DNA for the CDR3: TGTGCCAGCAGCCCCGGGGGAGGGTCGACTGGCTATGGCTACACCTTC. The chain couples TRBV11-2 to TRBJ1-2, with D tentatively TRBD1 (5 bases). This CDR3 is built from 16 residues. V lost 5 bases and J lost 4, with 20 bases in between. Germline V gene sequence: CDR1 SGHAT, CDR2 FQNNGV.

The rearrangement joins TRBV13 to TRBJ2-6; TRBD1 might be the D (6 bases). With 4 bases removed from V and 4 bases from J, the gap between germline ends came to 14 bases. Germline CDR1 PRHDT, CDR2 FYEKMQ (reference sequence). The CDR3 totals 16 residues. For the CDR3, the DNA is TGTGCCAGCAGCTCCGGCAGGGGTTCGGGGGCCAACGTCCTGACTTTC. This sequence encodes CASSSGRGSGANVLTF.

This clone occurred a few times. The CDR3 sequence: CASRGEGGTSLYGYTF. In DNA form, the CDR3 reads TGTGCCAGTAGAGGAGAAGGGGGCACGAGCCTCTATGGCTACACCTTC. This chain connects TRBV19 to TRBJ1-2; 7 nucleotides match TRBD1. CDR1 and CDR2 from the germline V gene are LNHDA and SQIVND (reference sequence). The CDR3 has 16 residues. V was clipped by 6 bases and J by 4 bases; unmatched bases: 14.

V gene TRBV18 combines with J gene TRBJ1-6; D gene uncertain. Per germline, CDR1 KGHSH and CDR2 LQKENI. Trimming shortened V by 0 bases and J by 7 bases, and 7 bases separated the two germline ends. The CDR3 runs 14 residues. This chain's CDR3 is CASSPPGWNSPLHF. The DNA of the CDR3 is TGTGCCAGCTCACCACCGGGCTGGAATTCACCCCTCCACTTT. Filled out from reference TRBV18 and TRBJ1-6, the complete variable domain reads NAGVMQNPRHLVRRRGQEARLRCSPMKGHSHVYWYRQLPEEGLKFMVYLQKENIIDESGMPKERFSAEFPKEGPSILRIQQVVRGDSAAYFCASSPPGWNSPLHFGNGTRLTVT.

This clone was seen only a few times. The chain uses TRBV19 and TRBJ2-6; unclear D gene. CDR1 LNHDA and CDR2 SQIVND come from the germline V gene (reference sequence). The germline V and J ends were trimmed by 9 bases and 4 bases, with 13 bases remaining between them. The CDR3 runs to 14 residues. The CDR3 DNA is TGTGCCAGCCATGGCCGGACGGGGGCCAACGTCCTGACTTTC. It codes for CASHGRTGANVLTF.

There are a few counts of this clone. V gene TRBV5-4 combines with J gene TRBJ2-3; tentative D call: TRBD2 (5 bases). The ends were cut back, 4 bases at V and 0 bases at J, with 15 bases in the middle. The CDR3 is 16 residues long. Germline V gives CDR1 SGHNT, CDR2 YYREEE (reference sequence). Here the CDR3 DNA reads TGTGCCAGCAGCCTAAGTCCTAGCTGGAGCACAGATACGCAGTATTTT. Protein product: CASSLSPSWSTDTQYF.

This clone was picked up one time. The chain has TRBV5-6 and TRBJ1-5; D remains ambiguous. Germline V CDR1 and CDR2: SGHDT, YYEEEE. V was cut by 4 bases and J by 6 bases, with 17 bases left in between. The CDR3 extends over 15 amino acids. The CDR3 loop reads CASSLIGEGRQPQHF. CDR3 in DNA: TGTGCCAGCAGCCTGATTGGAGAAGGACGTCAGCCCCAGCATTTT.

The genes are TRBV19 and TRBJ1-5; D remains ambiguous. Germline V gene lookup returns CDR1 LNHDA and CDR2 SQIVND (reference sequence). V lost 2 bases and J lost 0, with 8 bases in between. The CDR3 is made up of 15 amino acids. The CDR3 loop is CASSIREYSNQPQHF. DNA of the CDR3: TGTGCCAGTAGTATACGGGAGTATAGCAATCAGCCCCAGCATTTT.

The chain carries TRBV6-6 and TRBJ1-2; no firm D call. Germline CDR1 is MNHNY and CDR2 is SVGAGI (reference sequence). The CDR3 loop spans 14 amino acids. V lost 6 bases, J lost 4 bases, and 15 bases lay in between. CDR3 coding DNA: TGTGCCAGCAGCCCAGCCCCCGGGATCTATGGCTACACCTTC. It translates to CASSPAPGIYGYTF.

This chain joins TRBV6-5 and TRBJ2-7, with D uncertain. CDR1 is MNHEY and CDR2 is SVGAGI in the germline V gene. V gave up 4 bases and J gave up 1 base, with 11 bases separating them. CDR3 length: 14 amino acids. This CDR3 reads CASSLDGYSYEQYF. The DNA for the CDR3 is TGTGCCAGCAGTTTAGACGGGTATTCCTACGAGCAGTACTTC.

V and J are TRBV19 and TRBJ2-3, with a tentative D call TRBD1 (5 bases). Germline CDR1 and CDR2: LNHDA and SQIVND (reference sequence). The CDR3 sequence is 17 residues long. V lost 3 bases and J lost 2, with 18 bases in between. The CDR3 bases are TGTGCCAGTAGTATGACTGAGGCAGGGTGGCCCACAGATACGCAGTATTTT. Its protein is CASSMTEAGWPTDTQYF.

The chain employs TRBV28 and TRBJ1-5, with a possible D match to TRBD1 (5 bases). V was pared by 2 bases and J by 4 bases, with 12 bases between. Germline lookup yields CDR1 MDHEN and CDR2 SYDVKM. The CDR3 has 15 amino acids. The CDR3 coding sequence is TGTGCCAGCAGTTTAAGAGGGGAAGGGAATCAGCCCCAGCATTTT. Protein product: CASSLRGEGNQPQHF. Full variable domain (outside the CDR3, taken from reference TRBV28 and TRBJ1-5): DVKVTQSSRYLVKRTGEKVFLECVQDMDHENMFWYRQDPGLGLRLIYFSYDVKMKEKGDIPEGYSVSREKKERFSLILESASTNQTSMYLCASSLRGEGNQPQHFGDGTRLSIL.

This clone is a singleton in its sample. The sample holds other DNA sequences that translate to the same CDR3. The chain couples TRBV11-3 to TRBJ2-3; D may be TRBD1 (7 bases). V gave up 3 bases and J gave up 2 bases, with 9 bases separating them. CDR1 and CDR2 from the germline V gene are SGHNT and YENEEA. The CDR3 contains 14 residues. The CDR3, as DNA: TGTGCCAGCAGCTTCAGGGGGGCCACAGATACGCAGTATTTT. The encoded protein is CASSFRGATDTQYF.

This clone was observed a single time. The genes are TRBV5-6 and TRBJ1-2, with a tentative D call TRBD1 (5 bases). Trimming removed 1 base from V and 3 bases from J, with 13 bases in between. CDR1 is SGHDT, CDR2 YYEEEE, per germline. The CDR3 consists of 15 residues. CDR3 nucleotides: TGTGCCAGCAGCTTGTTGGGGGAACCGGACTATGGCTACACCTTC. It is translated as CASSLLGEPDYGYTF.

The chain links TRBV7-9 to TRBJ2-7; TRBD1 agrees at 10 bases. The germline CDR1 and CDR2 sequences are SEHNR and FQNEAQ (reference sequence). CDR3 length: 15 amino acids. Losses at the gene ends were 5 bases for V and 2 bases for J; bases not matched to a gene: 6. DNA of the CDR3: TGTGCCAGCAGCAGCGGGACAGGGGTCACCTACGAGCAGTACTTC. Amino acids: CASSSGTGVTYEQYF.

This clone was counted a single time. The CDR3 coding sequence is TGTGCCATCAGTAAGACAGCTCTCGTGGATCAGCCCCAGCATTTT. This encodes CAISKTALVDQPQHF. The chain joins TRBV10-3 to TRBJ1-5; D is perhaps TRBD1 (5 bases). Germline assignment: CDR1 ENHRY and CDR2 SYGVKD. Trimming removed 5 bases from V and 5 bases from J, with 16 bases in between. This CDR3 contains 15 residues.

The chain is built from TRBV6-4 and TRBJ1-1, with D possibly being TRBD1 (6 bases). V lost 4 bases and J 1 base, leaving 10 bases between the germline ends. Germline values: CDR1 MRHNA, CDR2 SNTAGT. The CDR3 loop spans 14 amino acids. The CDR3 sequence is CASSAEGGNTEAFF. In DNA, the CDR3 is TGTGCCAGCAGTGCCGAGGGGGGGAACACTGAAGCTTTCTTT.

The V gene is TRBV9, the J gene TRBJ1-2; no firm D call. CDR3 size: 14 residues. CDR1 and CDR2 from the germline V gene are SGDLS and YYNGEE. The V gene lost 0 bases and the J gene lost 1 base, with 7 bases spanning the gap. The CDR3 coding sequence is TGTGCCAGCAGCGTAGCCGACATTAACTATGGCTACACCTTC. Amino acids: CASSVADINYGYTF.

The V gene is TRBV30, the J gene TRBJ1-6; unclear D gene. The V end was cut by 0 bases, the J end by 3 bases, with 12 bases between. Germline V gene sequence: CDR1 GTSNPN, CDR2 SVGIG (reference sequence). The CDR3 consists of 16 residues. CDR3: CAWSVLSPDYNSPLHF. DNA for the CDR3: TGTGCCTGGAGTGTACTTTCTCCCGACTATAATTCACCCCTCCACTTT.

This clone appeared many times. This chain links TRBV19 with TRBJ2-5; TRBD2 matches 7 bases. V gave up 6 bases and J gave up 5 bases; unmatched junction bases: 9. This CDR3 is built from 14 residues. CDR1 is LNHDA, CDR2 SQIVND, per germline (reference sequence). CDR3 nucleotides: TGTGCCAGTAGGACGGGGGGTCAGGACGAGACCCAGTACTTC. Translating it yields CASRTGGQDETQYF.

The rearrangement links TRBV7-2 to TRBJ2-7, with 8 positions matching TRBD1. V lost 5 bases, J lost 2 bases, and 11 bases stayed unmatched. The CDR3 consists of 16 residues. From germline, CDR1 is SGHTA and CDR2 FQGNSA. CDR3 in DNA: TGTGCCAGCAGCGGCCAGACAGGGGTCGCGACCTACGAGCAGTACTTC. This translates into CASSGQTGVATYEQYF.

V and J are TRBV5-1 and TRBJ2-7; no reliable D call. Germline V gene lookup returns CDR1 SGHRS and CDR2 YFSETQ. The germline V and J ends were trimmed by 0 bases and 2 bases, with 6 bases remaining between them. The CDR3 has 13 amino acids. The DNA of the CDR3 is TGCGCCAGCAGCTTGGTCCCGACCTACGAGCAGTACTTC. It codes for CASSLVPTYEQYF.

The CDR3 protein is CASSQVQGGGVTGELFF. CDR3 nucleotides: TGTGCCAGCAGCCAAGTGCAGGGTGGGGGAGTCACCGGGGAGCTGTTTTTT. The chain uses TRBV4-2 and TRBJ2-2; tentatively, D is TRBD1 or TRBD2 (5 bases each). Germline CDR1 LGHNA, CDR2 YNFKEQ. Between the trimmed V and J ends, which lost 1 base and 4 bases, there was a span of 16 bases. The CDR3 consists of 17 residues.

The chain has TRBV2 and TRBJ2-2; D unclear. V shed 4 bases and J shed 7 bases, with 13 bases lying between them. CDR1 SNHLY and CDR2 FYNNEI come from the germline V gene. CDR3 length: 14 residues. For the CDR3, the DNA is TGTGCCAGCAGTGTTGAAGGGTGGGGCGGGGAGCTGTTTTTT. Amino acids: CASSVEGWGGELFF.

A few counts support this clone. V is TRBV2 and J is TRBJ2-3, with 7 bases fitting TRBD1. CDR3 length: 16 residues. V lost 6 bases and J lost 1; bases outside the gene matches: 10. Germline V gene lookup returns CDR1 SNHLY and CDR2 FYNNEI. CDR3 in amino acids: CASRGDSKEGTDTQYF. CDR3 nucleotides: TGTGCCAGCAGGGGGGACAGTAAGGAGGGCACAGATACGCAGTATTTT.

This chain connects TRBV5-8 to TRBJ1-1, with unresolved D. The germline V gene encodes CDR1 SGHTS and CDR2 YDEGEE. The CDR3 is made up of 15 amino acids. V was shortened by 2 bases and J by 4 bases, with 15 bases between the two germline ends. The CDR3 spells CASSFYYGESTEAFF. The CDR3, as DNA: TGTGCCAGCAGCTTCTATTACGGGGAGAGCACTGAAGCTTTCTTT.